These T cell receptor beta chains were read from a single sample in a study of blood T cell repertoires in COVID-19. Data came from immunoSEQ multiplex PCR; TCRdb stores just in-frame clones and leaves some out. The sample includes some 290,000 clones, 89% of them seen just once. Specimen: peripheral blood. The receptors stem from a woman aged 25 to 39 with COVID-19, enrolled during active disease. Each CDR3 is given with its conserved first and last residue. The order of the fields is clone size, V gene, D gene, J gene, CDR3 DNA, CDR3 protein. The D gene is left open where the match is weak. Expanded clones get a size class; other rows say once, few or many, or leave the size out.

abundance: once; v_gene: TRBV29-1; d_gene: TRBD1; j_gene: TRBJ1-1; CDR3nt: TGCAGCGTTTACCCCCGGGACAGGGGGCGAACTGAAGCTTTCTTT; CDR3aa: CSVYPRDRGRTEAFF
abundance: .; v_gene: TRBV6-1; d_gene: .; j_gene: TRBJ1-2; CDR3nt: TGTGCCAGCAGTGAAGACCCAGGGAACTATGGCTACACCTTC; CDR3aa: CASSEDPGNYGYTF
abundance: once; v_gene: TRBV5-6; d_gene: .; j_gene: TRBJ1-5; CDR3nt: TGTGCCAGCAGCGTAAGACAGGATCAGCCCCAGCATTTT; CDR3aa: CASSVRQDQPQHF
abundance: .; v_gene: TRBV9; d_gene: .; j_gene: TRBJ2-3; CDR3nt: TGTGCCAGCATGTTTCAGGGAACAGATACGCAGTATTTT; CDR3aa: CASMFQGTDTQYF
abundance: .; v_gene: TRBV4-2; d_gene: .; j_gene: TRBJ2-7; CDR3nt: TGTGCCAGCAGCCAAGTTCAGTCAACCTACGAGCAGTACTTC; CDR3aa: CASSQVQSTYEQYF
abundance: .; v_gene: TRBV27; d_gene: .; j_gene: TRBJ1-1; CDR3nt: TGTGCCAGCAGGTACATGGGAGTGAACACTGAAGCTTTCTTT; CDR3aa: CASRYMGVNTEAFF
abundance: .; v_gene: TRBV6-1; d_gene: TRBD2; j_gene: TRBJ2-7; CDR3nt: TGTGCCAGCAGTGAAGCGCGAATAGCGGGGTTCGTGCAGTACTTC; CDR3aa: CASSEARIAGFVQYF
abundance: .; v_gene: TRBV28; d_gene: TRBD1; j_gene: TRBJ1-6; CDR3nt: TGTGCCATCCTAAGGACAGGGAATTCACCCCTCCACTTT; CDR3aa: CAILRTGNSPLHF
abundance: .; v_gene: TRBV6-1; d_gene: TRBD1; j_gene: TRBJ1-2; CDR3nt: TGTGCCAGCAGTAAAGCCCCACCGGGACAGGCGGTGTATGGCTACACCTTC; CDR3aa: CASSKAPPGQAVYGYTF
abundance: .; v_gene: TRBV6-1; d_gene: .; j_gene: TRBJ1-6; CDR3nt: TGTGCCAGCAGTGAACTACAGACCCATTCACCCCTCCACTTT; CDR3aa: CASSELQTHSPLHF
abundance: .; v_gene: TRBV3-1/TRBV3-2; d_gene: TRBD1; j_gene: TRBJ2-3; CDR3nt: TGTGCCACCTCAGGGGGCTTCACAGATACGCAGTATTTT; CDR3aa: CATSGGFTDTQYF
abundance: .; v_gene: TRBV4-1; d_gene: TRBD1; j_gene: TRBJ1-1; CDR3nt: TGCGCCAGCAGCCAGATTAATACAGGGGTAAACGGAGCTTTCTTT; CDR3aa: CASSQINTGVNGAFF
abundance: .; v_gene: TRBV28; d_gene: TRBD1; j_gene: TRBJ1-4; CDR3nt: TGTGCCAGCAGTTTAGGCTCGACAGGGGGCGCAAAACTGTTTTTT; CDR3aa: CASSLGSTGGAKLFF
abundance: .; v_gene: TRBV2; d_gene: .; j_gene: TRBJ1-2; CDR3nt: TGTGCCAGCAGCGGACACGTCTTGAAGGGTTCTAACGGCCTTATGGGCTACACCTTC; CDR3aa: CASSGHVLKGSNGLMGYTF
abundance: few; v_gene: TRBV15; d_gene: TRBD1; j_gene: TRBJ1-5; CDR3nt: TGTGCCACCAGCCGGACAGGGATTTTCGGGAATCAGCCCCAGCATTTT; CDR3aa: CATSRTGIFGNQPQHF
abundance: few; v_gene: TRBV27; d_gene: .; j_gene: TRBJ2-7; CDR3nt: TGTGCCAGCAGTTTATACGGGGGGCTTATCAGCTCCTACGAGCAGTACTTC; CDR3aa: CASSLYGGLISSYEQYF
abundance: .; v_gene: TRBV2; d_gene: .; j_gene: TRBJ2-3; CDR3nt: TGTGCCACCCTCAAAGAGGGGACTAGCACAGATACGCAGTATTTT; CDR3aa: CATLKEGTSTDTQYF
abundance: .; v_gene: TRBV4-1; d_gene: TRBD2; j_gene: TRBJ2-2; CDR3nt: TGCGCCAGCAGCCATCACGGGGGAGGGTCGTTGGACACCGGGGAGCTGTTTTTT; CDR3aa: CASSHHGGGSLDTGELFF
abundance: .; v_gene: TRBV18; d_gene: .; j_gene: TRBJ1-5; CDR3nt: TGTGCCAGCTCCTCCCCGGACAGACGATATAGCAATCAGCCCCAGCATTTT; CDR3aa: CASSSPDRRYSNQPQHF
abundance: .; v_gene: TRBV19; d_gene: .; j_gene: TRBJ2-2; CDR3nt: TGTGCCAGTAAAGTGGGCCCGAACACCGGGGAGCTGTTTTTT; CDR3aa: CASKVGPNTGELFF
abundance: .; v_gene: TRBV11-2; d_gene: .; j_gene: TRBJ2-1; CDR3nt: TGTGCCAGCAGCCCGTTCTCGGGGGGCAAAGACAATGAGCAGTTCTTC; CDR3aa: CASSPFSGGKDNEQFF
abundance: .; v_gene: TRBV5-1; d_gene: .; j_gene: TRBJ1-2; CDR3nt: TGCGCCAGCACAGACGACGGGCTAGGGGATGGCTACACCTTC; CDR3aa: CASTDDGLGDGYTF
abundance: once; v_gene: TRBV29-1; d_gene: TRBD1; j_gene: TRBJ2-7; CDR3nt: TGCAGCGTTACTGGGACAGCTAATATTTACGAGCAGTACTTC; CDR3aa: CSVTGTANIYEQYF
abundance: .; v_gene: TRBV3-1/TRBV3-2; d_gene: TRBD1; j_gene: TRBJ2-1; CDR3nt: TGTGCCAGCAGCCAGGGGACAGGCCCCAGGAATGAGCAGTTCTTC; CDR3aa: CASSQGTGPRNEQFF
abundance: .; v_gene: TRBV10-1; d_gene: TRBD2; j_gene: TRBJ2-7; CDR3nt: TGCGCCAGCAGTGTCGGGCAGAACACCGGGACTAGCTCCTACGAGCAGTACTTC; CDR3aa: CASSVGQNTGTSSYEQYF
abundance: .; v_gene: TRBV2; d_gene: TRBD1; j_gene: TRBJ2-7; CDR3nt: TGTGCCAGCAGTGGCCCCGGGACAGGCATCAAAAGCTCCTACGAGCAGTACTTC; CDR3aa: CASSGPGTGIKSSYEQYF
abundance: few; v_gene: TRBV5-4; d_gene: .; j_gene: TRBJ1-2; CDR3nt: TGTGCCAGCAGCTCCGACAGGACCATCTTCTATGGCTACACCTTC; CDR3aa: CASSSDRTIFYGYTF
abundance: .; v_gene: TRBV4-2; d_gene: .; j_gene: TRBJ2-3; CDR3nt: TGTGCCAGCAGCCAAGATCTTGTGCGGTCGGCAGATACGCAGTATTTT; CDR3aa: CASSQDLVRSADTQYF
abundance: .; v_gene: TRBV6-1; d_gene: TRBD1; j_gene: TRBJ1-6; CDR3nt: TGTGCCAGTAGTGGACAGGGTTCTTTCTTTAATTCACCCCTCCACTTT; CDR3aa: CASSGQGSFFNSPLHF
abundance: .; v_gene: TRBV6-5; d_gene: .; j_gene: TRBJ2-2; CDR3nt: TGTGCCAGCAATAACAGGGATGGCGGGGAGCTGTTTTTT; CDR3aa: CASNNRDGGELFF
abundance: .; v_gene: TRBV11-2; d_gene: .; j_gene: TRBJ2-5; CDR3nt: TGTGCCAGCAGCTTAGGACGGAGACCCCAAGAGACCCAGTACTTC; CDR3aa: CASSLGRRPQETQYF
abundance: .; v_gene: TRBV6-5; d_gene: TRBD1; j_gene: TRBJ2-1; CDR3nt: TGTGCCAGCAAAGGGGACAGCGACAATGAGCAGTTCTTC; CDR3aa: CASKGDSDNEQFF
abundance: .; v_gene: TRBV10-3; d_gene: .; j_gene: TRBJ1-1; CDR3nt: TGTGCCATCAGTGGAGGGGGAGCGTACACTGAAGCTTTCTTT; CDR3aa: CAISGGGAYTEAFF
abundance: once; v_gene: TRBV18; d_gene: .; j_gene: TRBJ2-2; CDR3nt: TGTGCCAGCTCACCACTTAACAGCCACACCGGGGAGCTGTTTTTT; CDR3aa: CASSPLNSHTGELFF
abundance: once; v_gene: TRBV7-9; d_gene: .; j_gene: TRBJ1-4; CDR3nt: TGTGCCAGCAGCTTGTATGGGGGGAACAGCCCCGAAGAAAAACTGTTTTTT; CDR3aa: CASSLYGGNSPEEKLFF
abundance: .; v_gene: TRBV5-4; d_gene: TRBD2; j_gene: TRBJ2-1; CDR3nt: TGTGCCAGCAGCCTCCGGACTAGCGGGGATTACAATGAGCAGTTCTTC; CDR3aa: CASSLRTSGDYNEQFF
abundance: .; v_gene: TRBV28; d_gene: .; j_gene: TRBJ1-2; CDR3nt: TGTGCCAGCAGTTTGCAGGCAGGCCCTATCCGTCGCTACACCTTC; CDR3aa: CASSLQAGPIRRYTF
abundance: once; v_gene: TRBV18; d_gene: .; j_gene: TRBJ2-7; CDR3nt: TGTGCCAGCTCACCAGGGGCAGGGGGACTTCGCTCCTACGAGCAGTACTTC; CDR3aa: CASSPGAGGLRSYEQYF
abundance: .; v_gene: TRBV6-5; d_gene: .; j_gene: TRBJ2-1; CDR3nt: TGTGCCAGCAGTTACTCGACAGGTCCCAATGAGCAGTTCTTC; CDR3aa: CASSYSTGPNEQFF
abundance: .; v_gene: TRBV5-1; d_gene: .; j_gene: TRBJ1-4; CDR3nt: TGCGCCAGCAGCTTGAAGGGGCAGAATGAAAAACTGTTTTTT; CDR3aa: CASSLKGQNEKLFF
abundance: .; v_gene: TRBV15; d_gene: TRBD1; j_gene: TRBJ2-2; CDR3nt: TGTGCCACCAACCAGGGGGACGTTGCCGGGGAGCTGTTTTTT; CDR3aa: CATNQGDVAGELFF
abundance: .; v_gene: TRBV11-2; d_gene: .; j_gene: TRBJ1-2; CDR3nt: TGTGCCAGCAGCTTAGATTTGGGGGGGCTTGGTGACTATGGCTACACCTTC; CDR3aa: CASSLDLGGLGDYGYTF
abundance: once; v_gene: TRBV11-2; d_gene: .; j_gene: TRBJ1-2; CDR3nt: TGTGCCAGCAGCTTAGATGGTGGGGGGTATGGCTACACCTTC; CDR3aa: CASSLDGGGYGYTF
abundance: once; v_gene: TRBV5-4; d_gene: .; j_gene: TRBJ2-5; CDR3nt: TGTGCCAGCAGCTCTCCCCGGGACATACAAGAGACCCAGTACTTC; CDR3aa: CASSSPRDIQETQYF
abundance: .; v_gene: TRBV5-1; d_gene: .; j_gene: TRBJ1-1; CDR3nt: TGCGCCAGCAGCTTGGTGGGCGGGCGGGCCTTATATACTGAAGCTTTCTTT; CDR3aa: CASSLVGGRALYTEAFF
abundance: .; v_gene: TRBV5-1; d_gene: TRBD2; j_gene: TRBJ2-7; CDR3nt: TGCGCCAGCAGCCCCGGGGGGGTAGACTACGAGCAGTACTTC; CDR3aa: CASSPGGVDYEQYF
abundance: .; v_gene: TRBV2; d_gene: TRBD2; j_gene: TRBJ2-5; CDR3nt: TGTGCCAGCAGTGAGGGTTTAGCGGGGGGGCAAGAGACCCAGTACTTC; CDR3aa: CASSEGLAGGQETQYF
abundance: .; v_gene: TRBV27; d_gene: TRBD1; j_gene: TRBJ1-5; CDR3nt: TGTGCCAGCAGTCCAACAGGGGGCCCACATCAGCCCCAGCATTTT; CDR3aa: CASSPTGGPHQPQHF
abundance: .; v_gene: TRBV6-5; d_gene: TRBD2; j_gene: TRBJ2-7; CDR3nt: TGTGCCAGCAGACTTGGACTAGCGGCCGAGCAGTACTTC; CDR3aa: CASRLGLAAEQYF
abundance: .; v_gene: TRBV7-8; d_gene: .; j_gene: TRBJ1-2; CDR3nt: TGTGCCAGCAGCTTAGGGTCAGTTAACTATGGCTACACCTTC; CDR3aa: CASSLGSVNYGYTF
abundance: .; v_gene: TRBV2; d_gene: .; j_gene: TRBJ1-2; CDR3nt: TGTGCCAGCAAACCCGGGAGAAACTATGGCTACACCTTC; CDR3aa: CASKPGRNYGYTF
abundance: once; v_gene: TRBV4-1; d_gene: .; j_gene: TRBJ1-6; CDR3nt: TGCGCCAGCAGCCAAGTCCCCGGCAGGGTAAATTCACCCCTCCACTTT; CDR3aa: CASSQVPGRVNSPLHF
abundance: .; v_gene: TRBV10-2; d_gene: .; j_gene: TRBJ1-5; CDR3nt: TGCGCCAGCAGTGAGACTGGGAGGGATCAGCCCCAGCATTTT; CDR3aa: CASSETGRDQPQHF
abundance: .; v_gene: TRBV7-9; d_gene: TRBD1; j_gene: TRBJ2-5; CDR3nt: TGTGCCAGCAGCGGCTGGACAGGGCGGGAGACCCAGTACTTC; CDR3aa: CASSGWTGRETQYF